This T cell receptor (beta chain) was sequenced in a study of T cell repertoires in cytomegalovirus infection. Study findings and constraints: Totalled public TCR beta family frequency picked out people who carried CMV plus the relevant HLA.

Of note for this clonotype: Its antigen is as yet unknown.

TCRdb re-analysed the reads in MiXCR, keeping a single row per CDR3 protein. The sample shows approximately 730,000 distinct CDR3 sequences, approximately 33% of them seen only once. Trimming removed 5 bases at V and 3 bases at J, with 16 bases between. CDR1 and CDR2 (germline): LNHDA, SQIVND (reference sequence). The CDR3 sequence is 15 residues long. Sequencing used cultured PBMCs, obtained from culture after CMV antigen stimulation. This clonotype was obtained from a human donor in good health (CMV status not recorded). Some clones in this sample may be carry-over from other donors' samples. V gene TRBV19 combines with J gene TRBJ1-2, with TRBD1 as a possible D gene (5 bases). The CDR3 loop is CASSPSGRVYYGYTF. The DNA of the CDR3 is TGTGCCAGTAGTCCGAGCGGCAGGGTCTACTATGGCTACACCTTC.